Following are 23 T cell receptor beta chains from one sample sequenced in a study of blood T cell repertoires in COVID-19. Assay used: immunoSEQ multiplex PCR; TCRdb lists only in-frame clones, some missing. The sample holds around 250,000 clones; 86% are singletons and the top ten take over 8%. The sequenced material came from peripheral blood. The receptors stem from a man aged 35-49 years with active or convalescent COVID-19.

This chain uses TRBV18 with TRBJ2-1, with D perhaps matching TRBD2 (6 bases). V dropped 0 bases and J dropped 9 bases, with 9 bases sitting between them. Germline CDR1 and CDR2: KGHSH and LQKENI. This CDR3 has 13 amino acids. The CDR3 coding sequence is TGTGCCAGCTCACCACCGGGGACTCCTGAGCAGTTCTTC. Its translation is CASSPPGTPEQFF.

About this clone itself: A much larger clonotype is one base distant, so this may be a read error. Different DNA sequences within this sample yield the same CDR3. V and J are TRBV5-1 and TRBJ2-3, with a weak D call TRBD2 (5 bases). Per germline, CDR1 SGHRS and CDR2 YFSETQ. The CDR3 consists of 13 residues. Trimming took 4 bases from V and 1 from J, leaving 7 bases between them. For the CDR3, the DNA is TGCGCCAGCAGCCCGGAGGGCACAGATACGCAGTATTTT. This encodes CASSPEGTDTQYF.

This clone was detected once. The chain links TRBV15 to TRBJ2-5; the D is unclear. The germline V and J ends were trimmed by 8 bases and 1 base, with 14 bases remaining between them. This CDR3 has 14 residues. Germline V gene data show CDR1 as LNHNV and CDR2 as YYDKDF (reference sequence). The CDR3 region has the DNA TGTGCCACCGGGCCGCTGGGCAGCCAAGAGACCCAGTACTTC. This gives the protein CATGPLGSQETQYF.

V and J are TRBV5-4 and TRBJ1-1, with TRBD1 matching 7 bases. CDR1 is SGHNT, CDR2 YYREEE, per germline (reference sequence). The CDR3 contains 14 residues. Trimming cost V 4 bases and J 1 base; bases outside gene matches: 4. This chain's CDR3 is CASSKGQQNTEAFF. The DNA of the CDR3 is TGTGCCAGCAGCAAGGGACAGCAGAACACTGAAGCTTTCTTT.

The chain recombines TRBV5-4 with TRBJ2-2, with 8 positions matching TRBD2. J gave up 3 bases and V 2 bases, and 3 bases lay outside the gene matches. The germline CDR1 and CDR2 sequences are SGHNT and YYREEE (reference sequence). There are 15 residues in the CDR3. CDR3 bases: TGTGCCAGCAGCTTAGCGGGAGTGTACACCGGGGAGCTGTTTTTT. Protein: CASSLAGVYTGELFF. The full variable domain, completed using reference TRBV5-4 and TRBJ2-2, is ETGVTQSPTHLIKTRGQQVTLRCSSQSGHNTVSWYQQALGQGPQFIFQYYREEENGRGNFPPRFSGLQFPNYSSELNVNALELDDSALYLCASSLAGVYTGELFFGEGSRLTVL.

This chain joins TRBV5-1 and TRBJ2-7, with TRBD2 matching 7 bases. Trimming took 1 base from V and 1 from J; bases not matched to a gene: 5. The germline gives CDR1 SGHRS, CDR2 YFSETQ. CDR3 length equals 15 residues. The CDR3 DNA reads as TGCGCCAGCAGCTTGACGGGCGGGGGTTCCTACGAGCAGTACTTC. Its translation: CASSLTGGGSYEQYF. Using reference TRBV5-1 and TRBJ2-7 for the parts outside the CDR3, the full variable domain is KAGVTQTPRYLIKTRGQQVTLSCSPISGHRSVSWYQQTPGQGLQFLFEYFSETQRNKGNFPGRFSGRQFSNSRSEMNVSTLELGDSALYLCASSLTGGGSYEQYFGPGTRLTVT.

In regard to this clone: Its ends do not fully match the called genes, so a read error is possible. This rearrangement joins TRBV11-1 to TRBJ2-1; 11 bases line up with TRBD2. CDR1 SGHAT and CDR2 FQDESV come from the germline V gene (reference sequence). The CDR3 loop spans 14 amino acids. In DNA, the CDR3 is TGTGCCAGCAGCCTAGCGGGAGGCCTTAATGAGCAGTTCTTC. As protein: CASSLAGGLNEQFF.

This chain connects TRBV12-3 or TRBV12-4 to TRBJ1-2, with D possibly TRBD1 on 5 matching bases. There are 13 residues in the CDR3. V dropped 4 bases and J dropped 4 bases, with 10 bases sitting between them. The CDR3 DNA follows: TGTGCCAGCAGTTGGTCTCAGGGCTATGGCTACACCTTC. It specifies CASSWSQGYGYTF.

V is TRBV9 and J is TRBJ1-1; D gene uncertain. Germline lookup yields CDR1 SGDLS and CDR2 YYNGEE. V lost 3 bases and J 3 bases, leaving 18 bases between the germline ends. The length of the CDR3 is 16 residues. In DNA, the CDR3 is TGTGCCAGCAGCGGCCGTTACAGTGGCCCCTACACTGAAGCTTTCTTT. Translating gives CASSGRYSGPYTEAFF.

The chain has TRBV5-1 and TRBJ2-5; TRBD2 is a possible D gene (5 bases). Germline CDR1 is SGHRS and CDR2 is YFSETQ. This CDR3 has 15 residues. V was shortened by 0 bases and J by 0 bases, with 9 bases between the two germline ends. The CDR3 spells CASSLGRGYQETQYF. The CDR3 DNA is TGCGCCAGCAGCTTGGGCCGGGGATACCAAGAGACCCAGTACTTC.

The V and J genes are TRBV27 and TRBJ1-1; D is possibly TRBD1 (5 bases). Trimming pared 5 bases from V and 1 base from J, leaving 11 bases between. The CDR3 runs 14 residues. Germline assignment: CDR1 MNHEY and CDR2 SMNVEV (reference sequence). CDR3 sequence reads: CASSTPGGNTEAFF. CDR3 DNA sequence: TGTGCCAGCAGTACTCCCGGGGGGAACACTGAAGCTTTCTTT.

The V call is TRBV5-4, the J call TRBJ2-3; 14 bases match TRBD2. V shed 3 bases, J shed 6 bases, and the junction held 6 bases outside the gene matches. The length of the CDR3 is 16 residues. Germline V CDR1 and CDR2: SGHNT, YYREEE (reference sequence). CDR3 sequence reads: CASSWGLAGVRDTQYF. The CDR3 DNA is TGTGCCAGCAGCTGGGGACTAGCGGGAGTCCGGGATACGCAGTATTTT.

This clone occurred many times. The chain links TRBV30 to TRBJ1-1; possible D gene TRBD1, 5 bases. The CDR3 has 13 residues. V gave up 4 bases and J gave up 7 bases, with 16 bases separating them. CDR1 is GTSNPN, CDR2 SVGIG, per germline (reference sequence). CDR3 residues: CAWTLSPDSEAFF. Written as DNA, the CDR3 is TGTGCCTGGACCCTTTCTCCTGACAGTGAAGCTTTCTTT.

The chain carries TRBV5-1 and TRBJ1-5; TRBD1 agrees at 8 bases. Germline lookup yields CDR1 SGHRS and CDR2 YFSETQ. This CDR3 region has 16 residues. Germline trimming cut 0 bases from V and 5 bases from J; bases unmatched to any gene: 7. In nucleotides, the CDR3 is TGCGCCAGCAGCTTGGAACCAGGGGGCGCGTATCAGCCCCAGCATTTT. It specifies CASSLEPGGAYQPQHF.

The chain links TRBV18 to TRBJ1-1, with D possibly matching TRBD1 (5 bases). Germline V gives CDR1 KGHSH, CDR2 LQKENI. V was shortened by 6 bases and J by 1 base, with 15 bases between the two germline ends. The CDR3 covers 15 residues. The CDR3 reads CASSPGGGSNTEAFF. The CDR3 DNA sequence: TGTGCCAGCTCGCCCGGGGGGGGTTCGAACACTGAAGCTTTCTTT.

This clone was observed once. The chain has TRBV10-1 and TRBJ1-2, with D possibly being TRBD1 (6 bases). The V end lost 3 bases, the J end lost 8 bases, and 13 bases lay between the germline ends. Germline values: CDR1 WNHNN, CDR2 SYGVQD (reference sequence). The CDR3 is 13 amino acids. This chain's CDR3 is CASSDWADRGYTF. CDR3 bases: TGCGCCAGCAGTGATTGGGCGGACAGAGGCTACACCTTC.

CDR3 nucleotides: TGTGCCATCATGAGGGGAGGGTTTGAGAGAGGAGATACGCAGTATTTT. This translates into CAIMRGGFERGDTQYF. The chain links TRBV10-3 to TRBJ2-3; 7 bases agree with TRBD2. Germline CDR1 ENHRY, CDR2 SYGVKD. The trim removed 7 bases at V and 5 bases at J, leaving 15 bases unmatched. The CDR3 is 16 residues long.

The chain employs TRBV25-1 and TRBJ2-4; a weak D match, TRBD2 (6 bases). Germline assignment: CDR1 MGHDK and CDR2 SYGVNS. Trimming took off 3 bases at V and 1 base at J, with 13 bases between the two ends. The CDR3 is 16 residues long. The CDR3 nucleotides are TGTGCCAGCAGTGATGGTAGCGGTGGCGCCAAAAACATTCAGTACTTC. Protein: CASSDGSGGAKNIQYF.

The chain couples TRBV5-1 to TRBJ1-2, with 9 bases identical to TRBD1. V lost 3 bases and J lost 4; bases outside the gene matches: 13. The CDR3 runs 17 residues. Germline values: CDR1 SGHRS, CDR2 YFSETQ. This chain's CDR3 is CASSYGTGSGSSYGYTF. CDR3 DNA: TGCGCCAGCAGCTACGGGACAGGGTCCGGTTCGAGCTATGGCTACACCTTC.

V gene TRBV2 combines with J gene TRBJ1-1, with 7 bases fitting TRBD1. From germline, CDR1 is SNHLY and CDR2 FYNNEI. The CDR3 contains 16 residues. Losses at the gene ends were 2 bases for V and 2 bases for J; bases not matched to a gene: 8. The CDR3 sequence: CASSERGAGGNTEAFF. As DNA, the CDR3 is TGTGCCAGCAGTGAAAGAGGGGCAGGGGGTAACACTGAAGCTTTCTTT. The full variable domain, with the rest looked up from reference TRBV2 and TRBJ1-1, is EPEVTQTPSHQVTQMGQEVILRCVPISNHLYFYWYRQILGQKVEFLVSFYNNEISEKSEIFDDQFSVERPDGSNFTLKIRSTKLEDSAMYFCASSERGAGGNTEAFFGQGTRLTVV.

This clone was seen a few times. V and J are TRBV7-9 and TRBJ2-7, with 9 bases lining up with TRBD1. CDR1 is SEHNR and CDR2 is FQNEAQ in the germline V gene (reference sequence). The CDR3 extends over 14 amino acids. V shed 7 bases, J shed 4 bases, and the junction held 8 bases outside the gene matches. The CDR3 DNA is TGTGCCAGCACCATACAGGGGGCAGCTTACGAGCAGTACTTC. Protein: CASTIQGAAYEQYF.

In its sample, this clone was seen once. The chain combines TRBV20-1 with TRBJ2-3, with 13 bases fitting TRBD2. The CDR3 loop spans 16 amino acids. Germline CDR1 and CDR2: DFQATT and SNEGSKA (reference sequence). After removal of 3 bases from V and 0 bases from J, the junction contained 3 bases not matched to a gene. DNA for the CDR3: TGCAGTGCTAGTGGGACTAGCGGGATAAGCACAGATACGCAGTATTTT. It encodes CSASGTSGISTDTQYF.

This chain connects TRBV25-1 to TRBJ1-5; D remains ambiguous. The CDR3 totals 13 residues. V shed 2 bases and J shed 7 bases, with 9 bases lying between them. CDR1 is MGHDK, CDR2 SYGVNS, per germline. CDR3 bases: TGTGCCAGCAGTGAACCATACTCCCAGCCCCAGCATTTT. It is translated as CASSEPYSQPQHF.